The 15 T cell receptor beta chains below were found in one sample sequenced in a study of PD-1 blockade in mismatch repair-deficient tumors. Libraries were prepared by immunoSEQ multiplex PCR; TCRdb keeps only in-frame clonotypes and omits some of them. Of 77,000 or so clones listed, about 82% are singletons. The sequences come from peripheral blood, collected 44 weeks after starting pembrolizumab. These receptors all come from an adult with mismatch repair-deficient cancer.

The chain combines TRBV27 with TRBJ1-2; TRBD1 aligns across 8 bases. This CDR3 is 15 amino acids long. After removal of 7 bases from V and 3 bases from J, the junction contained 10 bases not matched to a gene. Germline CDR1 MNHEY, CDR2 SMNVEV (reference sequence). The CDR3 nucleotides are TGTGCCAGCAATCGGGACAGGCGTCATTACTATGGCTACACCTTC. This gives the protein CASNRDRRHYYGYTF.

This CDR3 reads CASSSSGGEQFF. For the CDR3, the DNA is TGTGCCAGCAGTTCTTCTGGCGGGGAGCAGTTCTTC. The chain uses TRBV6-5 and TRBJ2-1, with TRBD2 as a possible D gene (5 bases). V dropped 4 bases and J dropped 10 bases, with 11 bases sitting between them. This CDR3 region has 12 residues. CDR1 MNHEY and CDR2 SVGAGI come from the germline V gene.

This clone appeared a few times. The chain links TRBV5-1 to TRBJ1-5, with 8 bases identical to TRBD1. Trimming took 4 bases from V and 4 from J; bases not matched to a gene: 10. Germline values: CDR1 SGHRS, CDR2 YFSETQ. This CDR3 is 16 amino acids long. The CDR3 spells CASSDGTGPFNQPQHF. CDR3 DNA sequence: TGCGCCAGCAGCGACGGGACAGGCCCCTTTAATCAGCCCCAGCATTTT. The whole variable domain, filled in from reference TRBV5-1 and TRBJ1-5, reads KAGVTQTPRYLIKTRGQQVTLSCSPISGHRSVSWYQQTPGQGLQFLFEYFSETQRNKGNFPGRFSGRQFSNSRSEMNVSTLELGDSALYLCASSDGTGPFNQPQHFGDGTRLSIL.

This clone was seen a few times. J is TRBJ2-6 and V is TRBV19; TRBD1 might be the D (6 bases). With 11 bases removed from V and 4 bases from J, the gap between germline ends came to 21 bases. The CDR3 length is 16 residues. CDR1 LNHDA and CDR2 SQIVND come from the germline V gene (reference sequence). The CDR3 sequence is CAALNPTGWGANVLTF. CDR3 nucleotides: TGTGCCGCGTTAAATCCGACAGGCTGGGGGGCCAACGTCCTGACTTTC.

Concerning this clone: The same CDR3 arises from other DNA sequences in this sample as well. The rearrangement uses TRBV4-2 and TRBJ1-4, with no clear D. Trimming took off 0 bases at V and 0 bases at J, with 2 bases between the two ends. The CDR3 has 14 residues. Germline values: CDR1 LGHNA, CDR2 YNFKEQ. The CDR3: CASSQEATNEKLFF. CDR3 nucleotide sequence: TGTGCCAGCAGCCAAGAAGCAACTAATGAAAAACTGTTTTTT.

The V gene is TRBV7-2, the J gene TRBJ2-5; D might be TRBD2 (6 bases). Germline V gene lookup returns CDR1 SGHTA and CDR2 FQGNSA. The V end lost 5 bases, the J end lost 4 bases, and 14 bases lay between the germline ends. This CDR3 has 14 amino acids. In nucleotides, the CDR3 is TGTGCCAGCAGCCCCCCAGAGGGACTAGAGACCCAGTACTTC. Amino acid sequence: CASSPPEGLETQYF.

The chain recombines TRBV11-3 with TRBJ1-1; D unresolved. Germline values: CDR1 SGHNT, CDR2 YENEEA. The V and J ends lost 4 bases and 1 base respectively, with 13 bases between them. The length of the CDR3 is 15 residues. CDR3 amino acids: CASSSRTVANTEAFF. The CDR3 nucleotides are TGTGCCAGCAGCTCTAGGACTGTTGCGAACACTGAAGCTTTCTTT. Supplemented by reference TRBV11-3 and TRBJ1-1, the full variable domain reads EAGVVQSPRYKIIEKKQPVAFWCNPISGHNTLYWYLQNLGQGPELLIRYENEEAVDDSQLPKDRFSAERLKGVDSTLKIQPAELGDSAVYLCASSSRTVANTEAFFGQGTRLTVV.

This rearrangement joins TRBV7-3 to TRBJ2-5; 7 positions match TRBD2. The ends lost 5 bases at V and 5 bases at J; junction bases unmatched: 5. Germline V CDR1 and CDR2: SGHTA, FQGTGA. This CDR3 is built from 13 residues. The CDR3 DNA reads TGTGCCAGCAGCCAACTTAGCGGGGAGACCCAGTACTTC. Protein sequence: CASSQLSGETQYF. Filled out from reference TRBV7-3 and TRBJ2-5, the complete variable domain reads GAGVSQTPSNKVTEKGKYVELRCDPISGHTALYWYRQSLGQGPEFLIYFQGTGAADDSGLPNDRFFAVRPEGSVSTLKIQRTERGDSAVYLCASSQLSGETQYFGPGTRLLVL.

The CDR3 region has the DNA TGCGCCAGCGGGACGACAGGGCGTACTGAAGCTTTCTTT. It is translated as CASGTTGRTEAFF. This chain connects TRBV5-1 to TRBJ1-1; the match to TRBD1 covers 7 bases. Germline V lookup: CDR1 SGHRS, CDR2 YFSETQ. Unmatched junction bases numbered 8, after V lost 7 bases and J lost 5 bases. The CDR3 runs to 13 residues.

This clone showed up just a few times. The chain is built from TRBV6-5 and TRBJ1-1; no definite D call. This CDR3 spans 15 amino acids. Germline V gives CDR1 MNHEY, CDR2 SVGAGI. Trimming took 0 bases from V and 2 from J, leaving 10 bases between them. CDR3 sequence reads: CASSYSKTKNTEAFF. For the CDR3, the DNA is TGTGCCAGCAGTTACTCGAAGACAAAAAACACTGAAGCTTTCTTT.

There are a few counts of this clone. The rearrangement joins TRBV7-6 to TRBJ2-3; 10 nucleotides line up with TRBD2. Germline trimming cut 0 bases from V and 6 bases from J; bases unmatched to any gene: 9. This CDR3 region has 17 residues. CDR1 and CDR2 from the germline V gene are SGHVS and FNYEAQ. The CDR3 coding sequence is TGTGCCAGCAGCTTAGCGCCTAGCGGGAGCGGCTTCGATACGCAGTATTTT. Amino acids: CASSLAPSGSGFDTQYF.

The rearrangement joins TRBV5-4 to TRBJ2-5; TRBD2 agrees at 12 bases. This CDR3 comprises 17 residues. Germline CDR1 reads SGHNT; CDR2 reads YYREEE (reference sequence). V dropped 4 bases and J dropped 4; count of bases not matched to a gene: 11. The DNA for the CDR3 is TGTGCCAGCAGCCCGCGACCTAGCGGGAGGGCCGGAGAGACCCAGTACTTC. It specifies CASSPRPSGRAGETQYF.

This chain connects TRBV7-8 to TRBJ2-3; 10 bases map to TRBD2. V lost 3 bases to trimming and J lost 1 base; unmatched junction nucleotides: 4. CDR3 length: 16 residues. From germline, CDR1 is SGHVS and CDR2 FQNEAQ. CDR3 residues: CASSLVAGGRTDTQYF. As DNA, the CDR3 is TGTGCCAGCAGCTTGGTAGCGGGAGGACGCACAGATACGCAGTATTTT.

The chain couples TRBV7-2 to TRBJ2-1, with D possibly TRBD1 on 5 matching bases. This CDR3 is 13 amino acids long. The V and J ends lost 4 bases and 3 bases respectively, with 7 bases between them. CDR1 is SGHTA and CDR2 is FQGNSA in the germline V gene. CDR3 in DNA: TGTGCCAGCAGCTCAGGGCACTACAATGAGCAGTTCTTC. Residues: CASSSGHYNEQFF.

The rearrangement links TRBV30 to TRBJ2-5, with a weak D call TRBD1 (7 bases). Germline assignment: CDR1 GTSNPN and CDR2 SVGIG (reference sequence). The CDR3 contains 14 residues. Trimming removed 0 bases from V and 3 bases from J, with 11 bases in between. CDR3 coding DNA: TGTGCCTGGAGTGTACGGGGGACAGAAGAGACCCAGTACTTC. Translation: CAWSVRGTEETQYF. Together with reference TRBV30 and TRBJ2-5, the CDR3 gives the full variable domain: SQTIHQWPATLVQPVGSPLSLECTVEGTSNPNLYWYRQAAGRGLQLLFYSVGIGQISSEVPQNLSASRPQDRQFILSSKKLLLSDSGFYLCAWSVRGTEETQYFGPGTRLLVL.